Listed here are 14 T cell receptor beta chains from one sample, sequenced in a study of T cell changes during pregnancy in multiple sclerosis. Profiling relied on immunoSEQ multiplex PCR, and the TCRdb table lists in-frame clones only, not all of them. The repertoire holds some 60,000 clones, with about nine tenths as singletons. The sample here was peripheral blood, taken in the first trimester of pregnancy. All receptors derive from a female donor in good health, enrolled as a control in a pregnancy study.

CDR3 sequence reads: CSSEPPRGGANEQFF. The CDR3 coding sequence is TGCAGCTCAGAACCCCCCCGCGGGGGGGCCAATGAGCAGTTCTTC. The rearrangement joins TRBV29-1 to TRBJ2-1; 9 nucleotides agree with TRBD2. The CDR3 has 15 residues. The germline V gene has CDR1 SQVTM and CDR2 ANQGSEA. V shed 8 bases, J shed 6 bases, and the junction held 14 bases outside the gene matches.

The chain recombines TRBV7-8 with TRBJ2-5, with D maybe TRBD2 (5 bases). Per germline, CDR1 SGHVS and CDR2 FQNEAQ. The CDR3 runs 15 residues. Trimming took off 4 bases at V and 4 bases at J, with 16 bases between the two ends. CDR3 sequence (DNA): TGTGCCAGCAGCTCAGTGACGGACTTCTCAGAGACCCAGTACTTC. It codes for CASSSVTDFSETQYF.

This chain links TRBV19 with TRBJ1-2, with unresolved D. The CDR3 sequence is 14 residues long. Germline V CDR1 and CDR2: LNHDA, SQIVND (reference sequence). V was clipped by 3 bases and J by 6 bases, with 14 bases between them. The DNA for the CDR3 is TGTGCCAGTAGTATTTTCGTGCGAGGCGATGGCTACACCTTC. Translating it yields CASSIFVRGDGYTF.

The chain is built from TRBV19 and TRBJ2-2, with 7 bases matching TRBD1. Germline V gene lookup returns CDR1 LNHDA and CDR2 SQIVND (reference sequence). CDR3 length: 14 residues. J was trimmed by 4 bases and V by 3 bases; bases with no gene match: 2. CDR3 sequence: CASSIPGGTGELFF. CDR3 sequence (DNA): TGTGCCAGTAGTATTCCAGGGGGCACCGGGGAGCTGTTTTTT.

The genes are TRBV2 and TRBJ1-5; 7 nucleotides match TRBD1. CDR3 length equals 12 residues. Germline CDR1 and CDR2: SNHLY and FYNNEI. The ends lost 7 bases at V and 5 bases at J; junction bases unmatched: 2. The CDR3 DNA follows: TGTGCCAGCACTCAGGGGGATCAGCCCCAGCATTTT. Encoded protein: CASTQGDQPQHF.

This chain links TRBV11-2 with TRBJ2-4; D not certain. CDR1 is SGHAT and CDR2 is FQNNGV in the germline V gene. The CDR3 runs 14 residues. The germline V and J ends were trimmed by 0 bases and 7 bases, with 10 bases remaining between them. CDR3 sequence reads: CASSLDTGNNIQYF. In nucleotides, the CDR3 is TGTGCCAGCAGCTTAGATACGGGTAATAACATTCAGTACTTC.

This clone was seen a single time. The gene calls are TRBV18 and TRBJ1-3; D gene ambiguous. In germline, CDR1 is KGHSH, CDR2 LQKENI. The V end lost 2 bases, the J end lost 0 bases, and 5 bases lay between the germline ends. The CDR3 runs to 14 residues. CDR3 protein: CASSPGSSGNTIYF. CDR3 DNA sequence: TGTGCCAGCTCACCAGGGAGCTCTGGAAACACCATATATTTT.

This clone occurred once. The V gene is TRBV5-1, the J gene TRBJ1-4, with no clear D. Germline V gene sequence: CDR1 SGHRS, CDR2 YFSETQ. The CDR3 has 13 amino acids. Trimming removed 4 bases at V and 6 bases at J, with 10 bases between. This CDR3 reads CASSPEGDEKLFF. CDR3 nucleotides: TGCGCCAGCAGCCCAGAAGGAGATGAAAAACTGTTTTTT.

The rearrangement links TRBV5-4 to TRBJ2-1, with D perhaps matching TRBD2 (6 bases). CDR3 size: 16 residues. CDR1 and CDR2 from the germline V gene are SGHNT and YYREEE (reference sequence). V dropped 0 bases and J dropped 2 bases, with 12 bases sitting between them. The CDR3 DNA reads as TGTGCCAGCAGCTTGGTGTCCAGCGGGCCCTACAATGAGCAGTTCTTC. This encodes CASSLVSSGPYNEQFF.

The chain joins TRBV7-6 to TRBJ2-7, with 12 bases aligning to TRBD2. J gave up 2 bases and V 5 bases, and 4 bases lay outside the gene matches. The CDR3 covers 15 residues. The V gene's germline CDR1 is SGHVS and CDR2 FNYEAQ. The CDR3, as DNA: TGTGCCAGCAGCCCGACTAGCGGGAGTACCTACGAGCAGTACTTC. The encoded protein is CASSPTSGSTYEQYF. Full variable domain (remainder filled in from reference TRBV7-6 and TRBJ2-7): GAGVSQSPRYKVTKRGQDVALRCDPISGHVSLYWYRQALGQGPEFLTYFNYEAQQDKSGLPNDRFSAERPEGSISTLTIQRTEQRDSAMYRCASSPTSGSTYEQYFGPGTRLTVT.

This rearrangement joins TRBV5-4 to TRBJ2-2, with 7 bases fitting TRBD1. CDR3 length: 16 amino acids. J lost 4 bases, V lost 3 bases, and 9 bases had no gene match. Germline CDR1 is SGHNT and CDR2 is YYREEE (reference sequence). The CDR3 sequence is CASSSLDRAGTGELFF. CDR3 bases: TGTGCCAGCAGCTCCCTAGACAGGGCGGGCACCGGGGAGCTGTTTTTT.

The chain combines TRBV5-4 with TRBJ1-3; the D gene is possibly TRBD1 (6 bases). From germline, CDR1 is SGHNT and CDR2 YYREEE (reference sequence). V lost 4 bases and J 0 bases, leaving 8 bases between the germline ends. This CDR3 has 14 residues. CDR3 amino acids: CASSQQGSGNTIYF. For the CDR3, the DNA is TGTGCCAGCAGCCAACAGGGCTCTGGAAACACCATATATTTT. Complete variable domain (other parts from reference TRBV5-4 and TRBJ1-3): ETGVTQSPTHLIKTRGQQVTLRCSSQSGHNTVSWYQQALGQGPQFIFQYYREEENGRGNFPPRFSGLQFPNYSSELNVNALELDDSALYLCASSQQGSGNTIYFGEGSWLTVV.

V usage is TRBV18 and J usage is TRBJ1-2, with D unclear. The CDR3 contains 14 residues. V lost 3 bases, J lost 8 bases, and 16 bases lay in between. Germline V gene data show CDR1 as KGHSH and CDR2 as LQKENI. This CDR3 is CASSPGLGDYGYTF. The CDR3 DNA is TGTGCCAGCTCACCGGGCCTGGGTGATTACGGCTACACCTTC.

The rearrangement links TRBV13 to TRBJ2-2; 10 nucleotides line up with TRBD1. The CDR3 is 14 residues long. V trimming: 4 bases; J trimming: 7 bases; junction bases outside the gene matches: 3. The germline V gene has CDR1 PRHDT and CDR2 FYEKMQ (reference sequence). The DNA of the CDR3 is TGTGCCAGCAGCTCCGGGACAGGGGTCGGGGAGCTGTTTTTT. Translating gives CASSSGTGVGELFF.